This T cell receptor (beta chain) was sequenced for a study of blood T cell repertoires in COVID-19. On the study more broadly: Sites in the United States, Italy and Spain provided acute and convalescent COVID-19 samples. Sources were T cells, B-cell-depleted T cells, or PBMCs; the material itself was cDNA or gDNA.

Germline V lookup: CDR1 SGHRS, CDR2 YFSETQ. V lost 0 bases to trimming and J lost 10 bases, with 19 bases between them. This CDR3 has 15 amino acids. Sequenced by immunoSEQ multiplex PCR; TCRdb stores in-frame clones only, minus some. The sample has about 400,000 clones, approximately 89% seen once. The receptor comes from a woman aged 25-40 years who had recovered from COVID-19. The chain joins TRBV5-1 to TRBJ1-1, with D possibly matching TRBD1 (5 bases). The sample comprised PBMCs or T cells enriched from blood (not recorded which). CDR3 region: CASSLGVREALGAFF. The CDR3 DNA reads TGCGCCAGCAGCTTGGGGGTCAGGGAAGCGCTCGGAGCTTTCTTT.